The clone carrying this TCR beta chain occurred a few times. The antigen is not known. The CDR3 is 15 residues long. Germline V lookup: CDR1 MNHNS, CDR2 SASEGT. J gave up 0 bases and V 8 bases, and 8 bases lay outside the gene matches. The entry originates in a study of type 1 regulatory T cells. MiXCR, applied by TCRdb to the reads, yields one record per CDR3 protein. The sample records about 62,000 distinct CDR3 sequences, approximately 60% being singletons. The genes are TRBV6-1 and TRBJ1-1; TRBD1 matches 8 bases. Sequencing was performed on cultured non-Tr1 T cells, either the whole culture or a sorted T cell fraction (not recorded which). The origin of this receptor is a human donor in good health. DNA of the CDR3: TGTGCCAGCGGGATAGCACAGGGGGTGAACACTGAAGCTTTCTTT. Its translation is CASGIAQGVNTEAFF.